This T cell receptor (beta chain) is from a study of radiation and T cells in renal cell carcinoma. Study observations and caveats: Dominant CDR3 motifs were more common in irradiated tumors than controls. Compared with controls, irradiated tumors showed greater TCR clonality.

In regard to this clone: Antigen specificity is unknown.

Generated by immunoSEQ multiplex PCR, the TCRdb table keeps only in-frame clones and is missing some. The sample yields about 15,000 clones, less than 65% seen once. The treatment here: treatment-naive control, cytoreductive nephrectomy. Germline V lookup: CDR1 MDHEN, CDR2 SYDVKM. This CDR3 is built from 15 residues. V was pared by 6 bases and J by 3 bases, with 18 bases between. This chain uses TRBV28 with TRBJ2-7, with D maybe TRBD2 (6 bases). The receptor comes from a man between 60 and 75 years old with renal cell carcinoma. The sample was tumor tissue, taken from a patient whose treatment was nephrectomy without radiotherapy. CDR3 nucleotide sequence: TGTGCCAGCAGCTCTTCCGGAACCGGGGGCTACGAGCAGTACTTC. Its translation is CASSSSGTGGYEQYF.